The T cell receptor (beta chain) described here comes from a study of breast tumors, draining lymph nodes, adjacent tissues. TCRdb recomputed calls from the multiplex PCR reads with MiXCR, one row per CDR3 protein. Among 20,000 or so distinct CDR3 sequences listed, over 40% were seen once. This clonotype was observed many times. Its cognate antigen is unknown. With a much larger clone just one base away, this may be a read error. Whole-study results and caveats: Most tumor T cells seemingly derive from lymph node, then expand in tumor. The lymph node origin of tumor T cells was framed as consistent with a hypothesis, not demonstrated. Tumor and nontumor repertoires were significantly more similar in luminal-like than in basal-like breast cancer.

The germline V gene encodes CDR1 MNHNS and CDR2 SASEGT. The CDR3 loop spans 14 amino acids. The germline V and J ends were trimmed by 5 bases and 7 bases, with 17 bases remaining between them. This sequence originates from a female donor with breast cancer. Some clones in this sample may be carry-over from other donors' samples. The rearrangement joins TRBV6-1 to TRBJ1-2, with D possibly TRBD1 on 5 matching bases. Sequenced material: breast tumor tissue. This CDR3 is CASSQRRGEGGYTF. For the CDR3, the DNA is TGTGCCAGCAGTCAAAGGAGGGGCGAGGGTGGCTACACCTTC.